These 25 T cell receptor beta chains came from one sample sequenced in a study of glioma-infiltrating T cells after dendritic cell vaccination. Measured with immunoSEQ multiplex PCR; TCRdb has only the in-frame clones, and not every one. The sample records roughly 100,000 clones, roughly 80% being singletons. The sequences come from blood, collected before dendritic cell vaccination. The origin of the receptors is a human donor with glioblastoma.

The chain recombines TRBV6-1 with TRBJ2-7; 7 positions match TRBD1. CDR3 length equals 14 residues. V lost 6 bases, J lost 3 bases, and 8 bases stayed unmatched. The germline CDR1 and CDR2 sequences are MNHNS and SASEGT. CDR3 loop: CASSPQGQSYEQYF. CDR3 DNA: TGTGCCAGCAGCCCTCAGGGACAGAGCTACGAGCAGTACTTC.

This rearrangement joins TRBV7-9 to TRBJ2-1, with 7 bases that match TRBD2. The V and J ends lost 2 bases and 5 bases, in that order; junction bases with no gene match: 3. The CDR3 runs 14 residues. Looked up from germline, CDR1 is SEHNR and CDR2 is FQNEAQ (reference sequence). The CDR3 loop is CASSLFTSDNEQFF. The CDR3 bases are TGTGCCAGCAGCTTATTTACTAGCGACAATGAGCAGTTCTTC.

This chain links TRBV6-1 with TRBJ1-2; 9 bases match TRBD1. CDR3 length equals 14 residues. V gave up 2 bases and J gave up 5 bases; unmatched junction bases: 3. Germline assignment: CDR1 MNHNS and CDR2 SASEGT. The CDR3 nucleotides read TGTGCCAGCAGTGAATCGGGACAGGGTTATGGCTACACCTTC. It yields the protein CASSESGQGYGYTF.

The chain couples TRBV7-2 to TRBJ1-2, with D tentatively TRBD1 (5 bases). The CDR3 has 18 residues. Germline V CDR1 and CDR2: SGHTA, FQGNSA. V lost 2 bases, J lost 2 bases, and 21 bases lay in between. Here the CDR3 reads CASSLRAWGVPQNYGYTF. CDR3 nucleotides: TGTGCCAGCAGCTTAAGGGCCTGGGGGGTCCCTCAAAACTATGGCTACACCTTC.

This clone has more than one count but fewer than ten. The chain combines TRBV7-8 with TRBJ1-6, with 10 bases lining up with TRBD1. V trimming: 5 bases; J trimming: 8 bases; junction bases outside the gene matches: 12. CDR1 SGHVS and CDR2 FQNEAQ come from the germline V gene. The CDR3 has 17 amino acids. CDR3 loop: CASSTLRTGGMDSPLHF. In DNA, the CDR3 is TGTGCCAGCAGCACCTTAAGGACAGGGGGAATGGATTCACCCCTCCACTTT.

This clone was seen once. As DNA, the CDR3 is TGTGCCAGCAGCCTAATCACAGATACGCAGTATTTT. As protein: CASSLITDTQYF. V is TRBV2 and J is TRBJ2-3; D unclear. CDR3 length: 12 residues. Germline V CDR1 and CDR2: SNHLY, FYNNEI. V lost 6 bases to trimming and J lost 2 bases, with 6 bases between them.

This rearrangement joins TRBV18 to TRBJ2-5, with 14 nucleotides matching TRBD2. V lost 4 bases to trimming and J lost 4 bases; unmatched junction nucleotides: 5. This CDR3 comprises 16 residues. The germline V gene encodes CDR1 KGHSH and CDR2 LQKENI. The CDR3 spells CASSLGLAGGGETQYF. The CDR3 DNA reads as TGTGCCAGCTCACTCGGACTAGCGGGGGGCGGAGAGACCCAGTACTTC. Based on the CDR3 plus reference TRBV18 and TRBJ2-5, the full variable domain is NAGVMQNPRHLVRRRGQEARLRCSPMKGHSHVYWYRQLPEEGLKFMVYLQKENIIDESGMPKERFSAEFPKEGPSILRIQQVVRGDSAAYFCASSLGLAGGGETQYFGPGTRLLVL.

J is TRBJ2-1 and V is TRBV2; 10 bases match TRBD2. Germline lookup yields CDR1 SNHLY and CDR2 FYNNEI. Losses at the gene ends were 5 bases for V and 4 bases for J; bases not matched to a gene: 2. The CDR3 extends over 14 amino acids. The CDR3 DNA reads as TGTGCCAGCAGTTTTAGCGGGGGGTACAATGAGCAGTTCTTC. Its translation: CASSFSGGYNEQFF.

The V and J genes are TRBV19 and TRBJ1-3, with 9 bases aligning to TRBD1. Per germline, CDR1 LNHDA and CDR2 SQIVND (reference sequence). This CDR3 is built from 13 residues. V shed 10 bases, J shed 5 bases, and the junction held 6 bases outside the gene matches. The CDR3 DNA is TGTGCCATCCGGGACAGGGAAAGAAACACCATATATTTT. Its translation: CAIRDRERNTIYF.

J is TRBJ2-4 and V is TRBV11-2; D may be TRBD1 (5 bases). This CDR3 contains 13 residues. Deletions cut 3 bases from V and 7 bases from J, with 10 bases between. Per the germline V gene, CDR1 is SGHAT and CDR2 is FQNNGV. The CDR3 DNA sequence: TGTGCCAGCAGCTTTAATAAGGGGAACATTCAGTACTTC. Amino acids: CASSFNKGNIQYF.

The chain employs TRBV27 and TRBJ2-5; 9 nucleotides align to TRBD1. This CDR3 has 14 residues. Germline-derived CDR1 and CDR2 are MNHEY and SMNVEV (reference sequence). With V trimmed by 7 bases and J by 4 bases, 7 bases remained unmatched. As DNA, the CDR3 is TGTGCCAGCAAAATACAGGGGGCGGGAGAGACCCAGTACTTC. It specifies CASKIQGAGETQYF.

This chain uses TRBV27 with TRBJ2-5; TRBD2 is a possible D gene (5 bases). Trimming removed 8 bases from V and 4 bases from J, with 11 bases in between. The CDR3 runs to 12 residues. Germline V gene sequence: CDR1 MNHEY, CDR2 SMNVEV (reference sequence). The CDR3 is CASEGFVETQYF. The CDR3 region has the DNA TGTGCCAGCGAGGGATTTGTAGAGACCCAGTACTTC.

This clone occurred a few times. V gene TRBV19 combines with J gene TRBJ1-6, with 7 bases that match TRBD1. Trimming took 5 bases from V and 8 from J; bases not matched to a gene: 9. CDR3 length: 15 amino acids. CDR1 is LNHDA, CDR2 SQIVND, per germline (reference sequence). CDR3 sequence reads: CASSGDRDRDSPLHF. CDR3 DNA sequence: TGTGCCAGTAGTGGCGACCGGGACAGAGATTCACCCCTCCACTTT.

This clone was counted once. V gene TRBV10-3 combines with J gene TRBJ2-2; D is undetermined. Trimming left V 0 bases short and J 2 bases short, with 10 bases between. Germline V lookup: CDR1 ENHRY, CDR2 SYGVKD. This CDR3 is 16 amino acids long. CDR3 DNA: TGTGCCATCAGTGAGTCGGCCGGGTTAAACACCGGGGAGCTGTTTTTT. Residues: CAISESAGLNTGELFF.

The J gene is TRBJ1-1, the V gene TRBV4-1, with D maybe TRBD1 (6 bases). Deletions cut 0 bases from V and 7 bases from J, with 15 bases between. The CDR3 extends over 15 amino acids. Germline CDR1 and CDR2: MGHRA and YSYEKL. The CDR3 DNA is TGCGCCAGCAGCCAAGAGGCGGCGGGGGCCATTGAAGCTTTCTTT. It is translated as CASSQEAAGAIEAFF.

The J gene is TRBJ1-4, the V gene TRBV5-1, with 7 nucleotides matching TRBD1. CDR3 length equals 15 residues. V was pared by 4 bases and J by 7 bases, with 10 bases of the junction left unmatched. The germline V gene has CDR1 SGHRS and CDR2 YFSETQ. The CDR3 loop is CASSRQGDRVEKLFF. In nucleotides, the CDR3 is TGCGCCAGCAGCCGACAGGGAGACCGCGTTGAAAAACTGTTTTTT.

Written as DNA, the CDR3 is TGTGCCAGTAGTACCTCTTGGGCTAGCACCCGGGCAGATACGCAGTATTTT. Protein: CASSTSWASTRADTQYF. This rearrangement joins TRBV19 to TRBJ2-3; D may be TRBD2 (5 bases). The V end was cut by 4 bases, the J end by 4 bases, with 21 bases between. Germline values: CDR1 LNHDA, CDR2 SQIVND (reference sequence). There are 17 residues in the CDR3.

This clone was counted only a few times. The chain couples TRBV30 to TRBJ2-3, with 7 positions matching TRBD1. The CDR3 has 14 amino acids. J lost 6 bases, V lost 3 bases, and 9 bases had no gene match. Looked up from germline, CDR1 is GTSNPN and CDR2 is SVGIG (reference sequence). This chain's CDR3 is CAWRKGAPSDTQYF. The CDR3 region has the DNA TGTGCCTGGAGAAAGGGGGCCCCTTCGGATACGCAGTATTTT.

This chain uses TRBV4-1 with TRBJ2-7; 9 bases fit TRBD1. V was clipped by 4 bases and J by 1 base; unmatched bases: 5. The length of the CDR3 is 15 residues. Germline CDR1 and CDR2: MGHRA and YSYEKL. CDR3 coding DNA: TGCGCCAGCAGCCTGTGGGGGACAGGGTCCTACGAGCAGTACTTC. Amino acids: CASSLWGTGSYEQYF.

The CDR3 DNA follows: TGTGCCAGTCCAGCGGGTAGCGGGGGTCCGGCAGATACGCAGTATTTT. Encoded protein: CASPAGSGGPADTQYF. The chain uses TRBV7-2 and TRBJ2-3; 9 bases line up with TRBD2. The CDR3 is made up of 16 amino acids. Germline-derived CDR1 and CDR2 are SGHTA and FQGNSA. The junction had 14 bases not matched to a gene; V was cut back by 9 bases and J by 4 bases.

The J gene is TRBJ2-3, the V gene TRBV27; 10 bases line up with TRBD1. This CDR3 is built from 15 residues. Germline CDR1 is MNHEY and CDR2 is SMNVEV (reference sequence). Trimming at V came to 5 bases and at J to 6 bases, leaving 8 bases not matched to a gene. The CDR3 bases are TGTGCCAGCAGTCGGACGGGACAGGGGTGGGATACGCAGTATTTT. This translates into CASSRTGQGWDTQYF.

The chain couples TRBV5-6 to TRBJ2-3; 7 bases agree with TRBD2. Germline loops: CDR1 SGHDT, CDR2 YYEEEE. There are 14 residues in the CDR3. J lost 3 bases, V lost 0 bases, and 1 base had no gene match. The CDR3 here is CASSLGAGTDTQYF. The CDR3 region has the DNA TGTGCCAGCAGCTTGGGAGCGGGGACAGATACGCAGTATTTT. Based on the CDR3 plus reference TRBV5-6 and TRBJ2-3, the full variable domain is DAGVTQSPTHLIKTRGQQVTLRCSPKSGHDTVSWYQQALGQGPQFIFQYYEEEERQRGNFPDRFSGHQFPNYSSELNVNALLLGDSALYLCASSLGAGTDTQYFGPGTRLTVL.

The chain has TRBV10-3 and TRBJ2-2; tentative D call: TRBD1 (5 bases). This CDR3 has 14 amino acids. Germline loops: CDR1 ENHRY, CDR2 SYGVKD. Between the trimmed V and J ends, which lost 3 bases and 9 bases, there was a span of 14 bases. The CDR3 protein is CAISDGHSYRELFF. The CDR3 DNA reads as TGTGCCATCAGTGATGGACACTCGTATCGGGAGCTGTTTTTT.

The chain joins TRBV29-1 to TRBJ2-5; 7 bases match TRBD2. CDR1 is SQVTM and CDR2 is ANQGSEA in the germline V gene. This CDR3 region has 13 residues. Germline trimming cut 4 bases from V and 4 bases from J; bases unmatched to any gene: 6. The CDR3 reads CSVGGGGRETQYF. CDR3 nucleotide sequence: TGCAGCGTTGGGGGCGGCGGGAGAGAGACCCAGTACTTC.

Of note for this clone: A junction end diverges from the germline sequence, so it may reflect a read error. The rearrangement links TRBV7-7 to TRBJ2-1, with D tentatively TRBD1 (5 bases). CDR1 is SSHAT and CDR2 is FNYEAQ in the germline V gene (reference sequence). This CDR3 has 15 residues. The CDR3 here is CASSLGAPQANEQFF. The CDR3 DNA reads as TGTGCTAGCAGCTTAGGGGCTCCACAGGCCAATGAGCAGTTCTTC.